Detailed here is one T cell receptor (beta chain). As yet, its antigen is unknown. This sample is drawn from a study of CD8 T cells in ankylosing spondylitis. Findings and limits, study-wide: A motif in TCR beta, a set of 8 or 9 highly homologous variants, appeared characteristic of ankylosing spondylitis blood.

It was by quantitative 5'-RACE with molecular barcodes that TCR beta libraries were made. TCRdb itself ran the 5' RACE reads through MiXCR, one entry per CDR3 protein. The data show about 250,000 distinct CDR3 sequences, 32% seen once. V was shortened by 0 bases and J by 0 bases, with 21 bases between the two germline ends. This CDR3 has 20 amino acids. The V gene's germline CDR1 is SGHAT and CDR2 FQDESV (reference sequence). The clonotype was recovered from a male donor with ankylosing spondylitis or in good health (not recorded which). Sequenced input: blood, either unsorted or a sorted T cell fraction (not recorded which). This chain connects TRBV11-1 to TRBJ1-5; no clear D gene. In DNA, the CDR3 is TGTGCCAGCAGCTTAGCGTATGGAGCTACTAAGCGGAATAGCAATCAGCCCCAGCATTTT. The encoded protein is CASSLAYGATKRNSNQPQHF.